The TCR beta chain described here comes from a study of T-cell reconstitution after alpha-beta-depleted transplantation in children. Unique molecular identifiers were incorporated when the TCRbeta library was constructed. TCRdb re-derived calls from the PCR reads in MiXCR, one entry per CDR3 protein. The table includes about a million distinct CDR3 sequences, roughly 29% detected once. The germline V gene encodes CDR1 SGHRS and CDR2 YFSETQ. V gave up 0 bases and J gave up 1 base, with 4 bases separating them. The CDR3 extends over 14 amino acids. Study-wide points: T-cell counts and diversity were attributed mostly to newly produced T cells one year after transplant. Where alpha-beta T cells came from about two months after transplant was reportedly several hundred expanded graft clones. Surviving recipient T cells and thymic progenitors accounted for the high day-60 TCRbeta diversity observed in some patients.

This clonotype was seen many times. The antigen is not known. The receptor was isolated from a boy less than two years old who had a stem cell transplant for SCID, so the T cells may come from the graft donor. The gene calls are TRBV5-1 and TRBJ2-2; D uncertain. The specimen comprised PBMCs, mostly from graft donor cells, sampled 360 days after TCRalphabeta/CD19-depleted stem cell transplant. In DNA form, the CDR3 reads TGCGCCAGCAGCTTGGGACTGAACACCGGGGAGCTGTTTTTT. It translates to CASSLGLNTGELFF. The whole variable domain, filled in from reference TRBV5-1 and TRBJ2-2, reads KAGVTQTPRYLIKTRGQQVTLSCSPISGHRSVSWYQQTPGQGLQFLFEYFSETQRNKGNFPGRFSGRQFSNSRSEMNVSTLELGDSALYLCASSLGLNTGELFFGEGSRLTVL.